Listed below are T cell receptor beta chains from one sample, sequenced in a study of Graves' ophthalmopathy and Graves' hyperthyroidism. TCRdb called the multiplex PCR reads again in MiXCR, with one record for every CDR3 protein. The sample has some 380,000 distinct CDR3 sequences, 15% seen once; the top ten hold roughly 7%. Sequencing was done on a sample of peripheral blood. The source of these receptors is a young woman with stable Graves' hyperthyroidism. Both conserved end residues are part of each CDR3. The D gene is left open where the match is weak. For some rows the clone size is stated as once, few or many, or as a class when expanded; others skip it.

j_call cdr3_length clone_size d_call v_call cdr3_nt cdr3_aa
TRBJ2-5 15 few . TRBV20-1 TGCAGTGCTAGTCCAATGGGCGGGGGCGGAGAGACCCAGTACTTC CSASPMGGGGETQYF
TRBJ1-1 14 many TRBD1 TRBV6-5 TGTGCCAGCAGTTGGACAGGGGGCTGGACTGAAGCTTTCTTT CASSWTGGWTEAFF
TRBJ1-1 14 many . TRBV9 TGTGCCAGCAGCGTTGGGGCTTTGGGGGCTGAAGCTTTCTTT CASSVGALGAEAFF
TRBJ2-2 15 many . TRBV11-3 TGTGCCAGCAGCCCAGACAGCAGATTTACCGGGGAGCTGTTTTTT CASSPDSRFTGELFF
TRBJ1-1 15 many . TRBV6-2/TRBV6-3 TGTGCCAGCAGACCCGGGTGGGTCACGAACACTGAAGCTTTCTTT CASRPGWVTNTEAFF
TRBJ1-5 15 many . TRBV12-3/TRBV12-4 TGTGCCAGCAGTTTAAGGGGGAATAGCAATCAGCCCCAGCATTTT CASSLRGNSNQPQHF
TRBJ1-6 17 many TRBD1 TRBV12-3/TRBV12-4 TGTGCCAGCAGTTTGGGGACAGGGGGCTCCTATAATTCACCCCTCCACTTT CASSLGTGGSYNSPLHF
TRBJ1-5 15 . TRBD1 TRBV6-1 TGTGCCAGCAGGAAATCAGGGGGCAACAATCAGCCCCAGCATTTT CASRKSGGNNQPQHF
TRBJ1-2 19 many . TRBV6-5 TGTGCCAGCACCTCCATGTACAGGGACCTAACCAACCCCCGCTATGGCTACACCTTC CASTSMYRDLTNPRYGYTF
TRBJ2-7 14 many . TRBV15 TGTGCCACCAGCAGGGGGGGAGTCGCCTACGAGCAGTACTTC CATSRGGVAYEQYF
TRBJ1-2 17 many . TRBV19 TGTGCCAGTAGTATTATCGGGCAGTCCCGGCGAAACTATGGCTACACCTTC CASSIIGQSRRNYGYTF
TRBJ2-2 15 few . TRBV14 TGTGCCAGCAGCCAAGCTGGCGGAAGTACCGGGGAGCTGTTTTTT CASSQAGGSTGELFF
TRBJ1-3 16 few . TRBV14 TGTGCCAGCAGCCAAGATCCCGGCAGGGCTGGAAACACCATATATTTT CASSQDPGRAGNTIYF
TRBJ2-7 14 many . TRBV6-2/TRBV6-3 TGTGCCAGCAGTAAACAGGGGGGGACCTACGAGCAGTACTTC CASSKQGGTYEQYF
TRBJ1-2 14 many . TRBV27 TGTGCCAGCAGTGCCGCTGGGGAAGTAAGGGGCTACACCTTC CASSAAGEVRGYTF
TRBJ1-1 14 many TRBD1 TRBV19 TGTGCCAGTAGTATATTAGGGACAGCCAAGGAAGCTTTCTTT CASSILGTAKEAFF
TRBJ1-1 13 few . TRBV19 TGTGCCAGTAGGTGGGGACTGAACACTGAAGCTTTCTTT CASRWGLNTEAFF
TRBJ1-3 15 many . TRBV19 TGTGCCAGTAGTATTGGGACGACCTCTGGAAACACCATATATTTT CASSIGTTSGNTIYF
TRBJ2-7 16 many . TRBV7-8 TGTGCCAGCAGCTTCCCCAGGGGGGGGCACCCGTACGAGCAGTACTTC CASSFPRGGHPYEQYF
TRBJ1-1 14 many . TRBV4-2 TGTGCCAGCAGCCATGTCGGGGAGGTCACTGAAGCTTTCTTT CASSHVGEVTEAFF
TRBJ2-7 16 few TRBD2 TRBV5-6 TGTGCCAGCATCCGACTAGCGGGCTTCCCGTCCTACGAGCAGTACTTC CASIRLAGFPSYEQYF
TRBJ1-1 12 many . TRBV12-3/TRBV12-4 TGTGCCAGCAGTTTAGCTCACACTGAAGCTTTCTTT CASSLAHTEAFF
TRBJ1-2 12 many . TRBV6-2/TRBV6-3 TGTGCCAGCAGTTACGAAGGAGATGGCTACACCTTC CASSYEGDGYTF
TRBJ1-2 15 many . TRBV27 TGTGCCAGCAGTTTATCGGGGACGTATAACTATGGCTACACCTTC CASSLSGTYNYGYTF
TRBJ2-7 15 . TRBD1 TRBV5-5 TGTGCCAGCAGCTTAAGCTCGGCAGGGGGCTACGAGCAGTACTTC CASSLSSAGGYEQYF